This entry describes one TCR beta chain. Its antigen is currently not known. The record has no base qualities; no much larger clone is one base away. The immunoSEQ Assay was the method used to sequence TCRbeta CDR3 regions. After extraction, genomic DNA underwent amplification by bias-controlled multiplex PCR, followed by high-throughput sequencing. Processing in the source paper ran as follows. To quantify the absolute abundance of each unique TCRbeta CDR3 region, sequences were collapsed and filtered. Usable DNA was measured by amplifying reference genes present in all nucleated cells, and TCRbeta template counts were normalized to that usable DNA to estimate T cell fraction. Repertoire TCRs were annotated as SARS-CoV-2-specific when V gene, CDR3 amino acid sequence and J gene were exactly matched to a known reactive TCR set. The reference SARS-CoV-2 TCR set was obtained from MIRA and was filtered for enrichment in COVID-19-positive ImmuneCODE repertoires, whereby public or cross-reactive TCRs were removed. Drawing on the MIRA antigens, annotated TCRs were analysed further at the level of specific ORF or position within ORF. Depth was the summed frequency of annotated unique rearrangements, while breadth was defined as annotated unique rearrangements over total unique productive rearrangements. TCR breadth was compared between groups using two-sided Wilcoxon rank-sum tests. TCRdb re-hosts the immuneACCESS table, in-frame sequences only. Its copies lack some clones; in the studies checked, an unresolved V gene accounts for under half of them, and the cause for the rest is not known. V, J and clone size reflect that table, while D and trimming were determined from the DNA. The sample data list around 500,000 clones, and nearly 90% of these were observed just once. The ten largest clones capture 1.5% to 2% of the sample.

The sample belongs to a study of Ad26.COV2.S vaccination and SARS-CoV-2 variants (dated by TCRdb to the early 2020s). At the level of the whole study: Vaccine-arm donors were drawn from COV1001, a multicentre, randomized, double-blind, placebo-controlled phase I-IIa trial of Ad26.COV2.S in healthy adults. Ad26.COV2.S was given intramuscularly at 5x10^10 or 1x10^11 viral particles, as a single shot or as two shots 56 days apart. Sequencing of the TCRbeta repertoire served to evaluate the specificity and breadth of SARS-CoV-2-reactive T cell receptors following Ad26.COV2.S vaccination. A total of around 32 samples were included in the TCR-sequenced set, comprising 19 Ad26.COV2.S vaccine recipients, 5 placebo recipients and 8 SARS-CoV-2 convalescent individuals. Trial participants were randomized into five groups of five: low-dose or high-dose Ad26.COV2.S given once or twice, or placebo on both occasions. Investigators remained blinded to trial group allocation during experiments and outcome assessment. Findings and caveats that apply to the study as a whole: After vaccination, spike-specific CD8+ and CD4+ T cell responses were reported to show substantial breadth. Spike-specific TCR breadth was higher in Ad26.COV2.S recipients than in placebo recipients (P = 0.0014). Non-spike TCR breadth was comparable between vaccine and placebo recipients, consistent with the vaccine containing only spike. Comparing responses between vaccine doses or regimens was not something the study was powered to do. It was noted by the authors that total T cell responses may have been underestimated by the TCR breadth and depth analyses.

In light of the paper, this sample's treatment or condition label describes: some 19 received Ad26.COV2.S at low or high dose, single or two shots; 5 received placebo; per-sample allocation not given. Repertoires of vaccine and placebo recipients were sequenced from samples collected on day 63 after the first injection. In Cohort 1b, about 25 adults aged 18-55 years were enrolled at a single site in Boston, USA, between 29 July and 7 August 2020. As a vaccine, Ad26.COV2.S was a replication-incompetent adenovirus type 26 vector that expressed a prefusion-stabilized SARS-CoV-2 spike protein derived from the original Wuhan strain. Taken from cysteine to phenylalanine, the CDR3 has 16 residues. Of all the DNA, just the CDR3 is kept, 48 bases in frame from base 1. Unmatched junction bases come to 15, with V trimmed by 6 bases and J by 5 bases. In the germline V gene (reference sequence), CDR1 corresponds to MNHEY and CDR2 to SMNVEV.

The source of this sequence is a person between 18 and 65 years old who received the Ad26.COV2.S COVID-19 vaccine or a placebo. The chain uses TRBV27 and TRBJ2-7, with 8 junctional bases fitting TRBD1. Here the sequenced sample was peripheral blood, taken in a trial of Ad26.COV2.S vaccine versus placebo. CDR3 protein: CASRKPPRTGSHEQYF. Read as DNA, the sequence is TGTGCCAGCAGGAAACCCCCCCGGACAGGGAGCCACGAGCAGTACTTC.